This is a list of T cell receptor beta chains from one sample in a study of OX40 agonist ivuxolimab in advanced cancers. TCRdb's copy holds only in-frame clones and misses some; the assay was immunoSEQ multiplex PCR. The profile shows tens of thousands of clones, 80% to 95% of them singletons. The sequences come from CD4+ or CD8+ T cells sorted from blood, collected in a trial of the OX40 agonist ivuxolimab. The receptor set was obtained from an adult with an advanced solid tumor such as melanoma, head and neck, liver or kidney cancer. Both conserved end residues are part of each CDR3. Each record gives: V gene, clone size, J gene, D gene, CDR3 protein, CDR3 DNA. D genes are given only for firm matches. A clone size is listed for some rows: how often the clone was seen (once, few, many), or a class if it is expanded.

TRBV6-6,NA,TRBJ1-6,TRBD1,CASRATGGQSPLHF,TGTGCCAGCAGGGCGACAGGGGGCCAGTCACCCCTCCACTTT
TRBV27,NA,TRBJ2-7,TRBD2,CASSLAGGPYEQYF,TGTGCCAGCAGTCTAGCGGGGGGCCCCTACGAGCAGTACTTC
TRBV7-6,few,TRBJ2-1,TRBD2,CASSLVRGGQASGQFF,TGTGCCAGCAGCTTAGTTCGGGGAGGGCAGGCGTCTGGGCAGTTCTTC
TRBV4-1,NA,TRBJ2-2,NA,CASSRDSGTPGELFF,TGCGCCAGCAGCCGAGACAGTGGCACACCGGGGGAGCTGTTTTTT
TRBV9,NA,TRBJ2-7,TRBD2,CASSYEPSGPYEQYF,TGTGCCAGCAGCTACGAACCTAGCGGGCCCTACGAGCAGTACTTC
TRBV19,NA,TRBJ1-3,NA,CASRTSYRGLSGNTIYF,TGTGCCAGTAGAACGAGTTATAGGGGACTTTCTGGAAACACCATATATTTT
TRBV2,once,TRBJ2-2,NA,CASSEARYTGELFF,TGTGCCAGCAGTGAAGCGCGGTACACCGGGGAGCTGTTTTTT
TRBV11-3,NA,TRBJ2-3,NA,CASSKGLNFGADTQYF,TGTGCCAGCAGCAAGGGACTCAACTTCGGCGCAGATACGCAGTATTTT
TRBV2,NA,TRBJ2-1,NA,CASSRGVGDGELEQFF,TGTGCCAGCAGCCGAGGGGTAGGGGACGGAGAGCTTGAGCAGTTCTTC
TRBV12-5,NA,TRBJ2-5,NA,CASGAGSGETQYF,TGTGCTAGTGGTGCAGGGTCGGGGGAGACCCAGTACTTC
TRBV10-3,NA,TRBJ2-7,TRBD1,CAISEKGQGSYEQYF,TGTGCCATCAGTGAGAAGGGACAGGGCTCCTACGAGCAGTACTTC
TRBV4-2,NA,TRBJ2-7,TRBD2,CASSQETSGSSYEQYF,TGTGCCAGCAGCCAAGAGACTAGCGGGAGCTCCTACGAGCAGTACTTC
TRBV5-1,NA,TRBJ2-7,TRBD2,CASSETSGIYEQYF,TGCGCCAGCAGCGAGACTAGCGGGATCTACGAGCAGTACTTC
TRBV9,NA,TRBJ2-3,NA,CASSVRGTDTQYF,TGTGCCAGCAGCGTAAGAGGCACAGATACGCAGTATTTT
TRBV6-1,NA,TRBJ2-1,TRBD1,CASGGQGHYNEQFF,TGTGCCAGCGGGGGACAGGGTCACTACAATGAGCAGTTCTTC
TRBV2,NA,TRBJ2-3,TRBD2,CASSPTTSNSNTQYF,TGTGCCAGCAGCCCGACGACTAGCAACTCAAATACGCAGTATTTT
TRBV29-1,NA,TRBJ1-2,NA,CSVVARDTHYGYTF,TGCAGCGTTGTAGCCCGGGACACGCACTATGGCTACACCTTC
TRBV19,NA,TRBJ1-2,NA,CASSLTAYGYTF,TGTGCCAGTAGTTTGACAGCATATGGCTACACCTTC
TRBV5-1,NA,TRBJ1-1,NA,CASSSGLGPKPPEAFF,TGCGCCAGCAGCTCGGGGCTCGGGCCAAAACCCCCTGAAGCTTTCTTT
TRBV5-1,NA,TRBJ1-2,NA,CASSWSSAQNYGYTF,TGCGCCAGCAGCTGGAGTTCGGCGCAGAACTATGGCTACACCTTC
TRBV11-3,NA,TRBJ1-5,NA,CASNRDRFSNQPQHF,TGTGCCAGCAACCGCGACAGGTTTAGCAATCAGCCCCAGCATTTT
TRBV4-1,NA,TRBJ2-5,NA,CASSQEYLSGQTQYF,TGCGCCAGCAGCCAAGAATATCTATCCGGGCAGACCCAGTACTTC
TRBV6-1,NA,TRBJ2-7,TRBD1,CASSAGTGLYEQYF,TGTGCCAGCAGTGCCGGGACAGGACTCTACGAGCAGTACTTC
TRBV5-6,NA,TRBJ2-7,NA,CASSLGQGSYYEQYF,TGTGCCAGCAGCTTGGGGCAGGGGTCATACTACGAGCAGTACTTC
TRBV9,NA,TRBJ2-7,TRBD1,CASSRTGAGEQYF,TGTGCCAGCAGCCGGACAGGGGCGGGGGAGCAGTACTTC
TRBV19,few,TRBJ2-3,NA,CASQDRTSSTDTQYF,TGTGCCAGCCAGGACAGAACCTCCAGCACAGATACGCAGTATTTT
TRBV4-1,NA,TRBJ2-2,TRBD1,CASSNKQGAGTNTGELFF,TGCGCCAGCAGCAATAAACAGGGGGCGGGAACGAACACCGGGGAGCTGTTTTTT
TRBV19,NA,TRBJ2-6,TRBD1,CASTDRASSGANVLTF,TGTGCCAGTACCGACAGGGCCAGTTCTGGGGCCAACGTCCTGACTTTC
TRBV5-1,NA,TRBJ1-4,NA,CASSLNRNEKLFF,TGCGCCAGCAGCTTAAACAGGAATGAAAAACTGTTTTTT
TRBV5-4,NA,TRBJ2-5,NA,CASSKTQGPETQYF,TGTGCCAGCAGCAAAACACAGGGTCCAGAGACCCAGTACTTC
TRBV19,NA,TRBJ1-4,TRBD1,CASSTWLPGQGPLDEKLFF,TGTGCCAGTAGTACATGGCTTCCGGGACAGGGGCCCCTTGATGAAAAACTGTTTTTT
TRBV5-7,NA,TRBJ1-5,NA,CATPGGGGQPQHF,TGTGCCACCCCGGGGGGGGGCGGACAGCCCCAGCATTTT
TRBV6-5,NA,TRBJ1-5,TRBD1,CASRSTQGRNQPQHF,TGTGCCAGCAGATCAACACAGGGGCGCAATCAGCCCCAGCATTTT
TRBV19,NA,TRBJ2-2,NA,CASSTLYGELFF,TGTGCCAGTAGTACCCTTTACGGGGAGCTGTTTTTT
TRBV2,NA,TRBJ2-3,NA,CASSDGTSTQYF,TGTGCCAGCAGCGACGGGACATCCACGCAGTATTTT
TRBV13,NA,TRBJ1-3,TRBD1,CASSLGLPGQGGNTIYF,TGTGCCAGCAGCTTAGGCTTACCGGGACAGGGGGGAAACACCATATATTTT
TRBV16,few,TRBJ1-2,NA,CASSKAGLVTGYTF,TGTGCCAGCAGCAAGGCGGGGCTGGTAACGGGCTACACCTTC
TRBV7-3,NA,TRBJ2-7,NA,CASSLSGIHEQYF,TGTGCCAGCAGCTTATCCGGAATCCACGAGCAGTACTTC
TRBV5-1,NA,TRBJ1-2,NA,CASSLSSTGGLGGYTF,TGCGCCAGCAGCTTGAGCTCCACGGGAGGACTTGGGGGCTACACCTTC
TRBV5-1,NA,TRBJ2-5,NA,CASSGPETQYF,TGCGCCAGCAGCGGACCGGAGACCCAGTACTTC
TRBV6-5,once,TRBJ1-1,NA,CASSFGTGSANTEAFF,TGTGCCAGCAGTTTCGGAACTGGGTCCGCGAACACTGAAGCTTTCTTT